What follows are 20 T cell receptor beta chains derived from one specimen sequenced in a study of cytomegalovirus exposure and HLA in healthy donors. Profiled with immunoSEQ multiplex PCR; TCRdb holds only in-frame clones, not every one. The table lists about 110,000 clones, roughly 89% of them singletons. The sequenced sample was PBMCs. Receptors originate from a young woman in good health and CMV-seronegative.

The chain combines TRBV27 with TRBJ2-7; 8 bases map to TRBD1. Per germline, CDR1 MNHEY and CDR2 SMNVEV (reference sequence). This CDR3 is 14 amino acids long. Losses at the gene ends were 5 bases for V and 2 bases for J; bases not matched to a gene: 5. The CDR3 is CASSDGQGTYEQYF. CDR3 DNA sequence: TGTGCCAGCAGTGACGGACAGGGAACCTACGAGCAGTACTTC.

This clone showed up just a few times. Here the CDR3 reads CASSPGLRSGANVLTF. In DNA form, the CDR3 reads TGTGCCAGCAGCCCGGGACTCCGCTCTGGGGCCAACGTCCTGACTTTC. This rearrangement joins TRBV7-2 to TRBJ2-6; possibly TRBD2 for D (6 bases). Trimming left V 5 bases short and J 0 bases short, with 11 bases between. CDR1 is SGHTA, CDR2 FQGNSA, per germline. The CDR3 contains 16 residues.

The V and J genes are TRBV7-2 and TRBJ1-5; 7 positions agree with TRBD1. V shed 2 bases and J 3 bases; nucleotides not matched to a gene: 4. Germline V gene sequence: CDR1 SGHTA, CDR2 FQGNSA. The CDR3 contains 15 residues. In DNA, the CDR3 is TGTGCCAGCAGCTTAACAGGGGTGGACAATCAGCCCCAGCATTTT. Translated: CASSLTGVDNQPQHF.

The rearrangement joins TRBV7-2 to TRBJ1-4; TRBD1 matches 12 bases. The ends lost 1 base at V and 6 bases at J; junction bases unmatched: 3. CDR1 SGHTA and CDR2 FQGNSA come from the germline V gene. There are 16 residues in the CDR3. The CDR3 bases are TGTGCCAGCAGCTTAGATGGGACAGGGGGCGATGAAAAACTGTTTTTT. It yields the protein CASSLDGTGGDEKLFF.

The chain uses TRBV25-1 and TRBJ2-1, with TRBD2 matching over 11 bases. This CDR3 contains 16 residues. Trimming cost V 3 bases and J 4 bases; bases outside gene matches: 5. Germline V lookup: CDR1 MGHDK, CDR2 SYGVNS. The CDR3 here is CASSDQTSGRYNEQFF. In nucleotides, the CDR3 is TGTGCCAGCAGTGATCAAACTAGCGGGAGATACAATGAGCAGTTCTTC.

This CDR3 reads CASSFSGRAEDTDTQYF. The CDR3 DNA follows: TGTGCCAGCAGCTTCAGCGGGAGGGCTGAGGACACAGATACGCAGTATTTT. The chain uses TRBV13 and TRBJ2-3; 10 bases map to TRBD2. The CDR3 has 17 amino acids. The germline V gene encodes CDR1 PRHDT and CDR2 FYEKMQ (reference sequence). After removal of 3 bases from V and 2 bases from J, the junction contained 8 bases not matched to a gene.

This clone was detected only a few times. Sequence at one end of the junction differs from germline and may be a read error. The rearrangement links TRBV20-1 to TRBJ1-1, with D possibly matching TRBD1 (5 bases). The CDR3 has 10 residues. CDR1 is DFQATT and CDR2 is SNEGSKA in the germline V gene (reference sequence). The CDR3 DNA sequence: TGCAGTGCTTTATCTCCCGGGACTAGTTTT. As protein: CSALSPGTSF.

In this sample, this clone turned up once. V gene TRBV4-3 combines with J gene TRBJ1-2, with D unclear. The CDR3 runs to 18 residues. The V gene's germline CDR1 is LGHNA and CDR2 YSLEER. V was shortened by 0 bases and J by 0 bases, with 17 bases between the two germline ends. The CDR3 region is CASSQDFVRPEPNYGYTF. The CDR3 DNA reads TGCGCCAGCAGCCAAGATTTTGTCAGGCCAGAGCCTAACTATGGCTACACCTTC.

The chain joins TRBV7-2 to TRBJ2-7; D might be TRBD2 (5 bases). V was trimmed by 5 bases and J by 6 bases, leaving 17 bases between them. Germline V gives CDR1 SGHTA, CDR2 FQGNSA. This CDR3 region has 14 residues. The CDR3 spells CASSPQTTSGEQYF. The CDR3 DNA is TGTGCCAGCAGCCCCCAGACTACCTCGGGCGAGCAGTACTTC. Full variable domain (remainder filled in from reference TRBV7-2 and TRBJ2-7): GAGVSQSPSNKVTEKGKDVELRCDPISGHTALYWYRQSLGQGLEFLIYFQGNSAPDKSGLPSDRFSAERTGGSVSTLTIQRTQQEDSAVYLCASSPQTTSGEQYFGPGTRLTVT.

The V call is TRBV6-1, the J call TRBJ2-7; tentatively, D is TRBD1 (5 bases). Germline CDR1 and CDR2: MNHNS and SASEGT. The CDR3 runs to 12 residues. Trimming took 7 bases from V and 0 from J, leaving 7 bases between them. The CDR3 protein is CASIDSSYEQYF. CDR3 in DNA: TGTGCCAGCATTGACAGCTCCTACGAGCAGTACTTC.

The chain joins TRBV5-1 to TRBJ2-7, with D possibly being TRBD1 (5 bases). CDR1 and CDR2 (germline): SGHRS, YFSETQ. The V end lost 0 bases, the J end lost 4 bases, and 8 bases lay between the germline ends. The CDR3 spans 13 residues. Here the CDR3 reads CASSLGGRYEQYF. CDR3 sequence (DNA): TGCGCCAGCAGCTTGGGGGGCAGGTACGAGCAGTACTTC. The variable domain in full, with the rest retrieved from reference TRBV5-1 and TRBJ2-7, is KAGVTQTPRYLIKTRGQQVTLSCSPISGHRSVSWYQQTPGQGLQFLFEYFSETQRNKGNFPGRFSGRQFSNSRSEMNVSTLELGDSALYLCASSLGGRYEQYFGPGTRLTVT.

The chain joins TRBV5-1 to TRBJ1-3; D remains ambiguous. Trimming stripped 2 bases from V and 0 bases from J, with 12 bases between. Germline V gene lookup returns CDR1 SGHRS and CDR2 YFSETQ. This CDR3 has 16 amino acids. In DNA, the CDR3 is TGCGCCAGCAGCTTAGAACAAGTCTTCTCTGGAAACACCATATATTTT. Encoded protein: CASSLEQVFSGNTIYF.

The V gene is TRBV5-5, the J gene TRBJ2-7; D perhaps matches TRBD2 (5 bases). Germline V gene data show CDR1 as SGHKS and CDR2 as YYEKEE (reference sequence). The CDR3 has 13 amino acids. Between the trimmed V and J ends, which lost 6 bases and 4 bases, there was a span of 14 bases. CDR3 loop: CASTPGGAYEQYF. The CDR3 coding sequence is TGTGCCAGCACCCCCGGAGGAGCTTACGAGCAGTACTTC. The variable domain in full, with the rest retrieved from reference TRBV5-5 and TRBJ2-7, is DAGVTQSPTHLIKTRGQQVTLRCSPISGHKSVSWYQQVLGQGPQFIFQYYEKEERGRGNFPDRFSARQFPNYSSELNVNALLLGDSALYLCASTPGGAYEQYFGPGTRLTVT.

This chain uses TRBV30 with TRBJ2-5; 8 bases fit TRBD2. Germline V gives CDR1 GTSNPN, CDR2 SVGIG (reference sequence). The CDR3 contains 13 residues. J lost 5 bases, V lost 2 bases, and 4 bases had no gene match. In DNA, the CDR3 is TGTGCCTGGAGTCGGGGGGGACGGGAGACCCAGTACTTC. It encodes CAWSRGGRETQYF.

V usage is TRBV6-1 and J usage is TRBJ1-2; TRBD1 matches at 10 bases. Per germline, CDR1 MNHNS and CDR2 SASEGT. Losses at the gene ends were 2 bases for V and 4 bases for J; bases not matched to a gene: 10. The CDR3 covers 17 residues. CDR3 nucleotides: TGTGCCAGCAGTGAATCCTTAGGGACAGGGGATGGCTATGGCTACACCTTC. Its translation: CASSESLGTGDGYGYTF.

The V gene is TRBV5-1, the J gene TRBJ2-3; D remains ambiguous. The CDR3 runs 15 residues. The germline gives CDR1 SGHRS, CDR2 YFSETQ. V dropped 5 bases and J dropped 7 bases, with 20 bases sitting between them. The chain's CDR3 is CASSFFGDISHTQYF. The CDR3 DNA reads TGCGCCAGCAGTTTTTTCGGCGACATATCACATACGCAGTATTTT.

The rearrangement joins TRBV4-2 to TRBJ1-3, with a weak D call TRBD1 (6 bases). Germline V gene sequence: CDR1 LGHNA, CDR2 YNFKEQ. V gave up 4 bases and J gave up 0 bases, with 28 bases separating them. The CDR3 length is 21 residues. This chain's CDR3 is CASSPVGLYRERDSSGNTIYF. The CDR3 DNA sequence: TGTGCCAGCAGCCCGGTTGGTCTGTACAGGGAAAGAGATAGCTCTGGAAACACCATATATTTT.

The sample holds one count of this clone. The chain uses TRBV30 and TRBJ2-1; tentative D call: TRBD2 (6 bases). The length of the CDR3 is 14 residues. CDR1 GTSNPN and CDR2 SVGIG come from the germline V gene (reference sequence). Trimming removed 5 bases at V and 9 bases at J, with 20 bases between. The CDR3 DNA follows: TGTGCCTGGCGGTCCTTGGGATTGGGGGGTGAGCAGTTCTTC. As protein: CAWRSLGLGGEQFF.

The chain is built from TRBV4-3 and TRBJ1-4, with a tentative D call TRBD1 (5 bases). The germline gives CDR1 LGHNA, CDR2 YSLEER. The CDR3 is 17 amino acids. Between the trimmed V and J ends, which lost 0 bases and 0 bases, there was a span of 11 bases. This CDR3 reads CASSQDSVGATNEKLFF. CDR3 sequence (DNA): TGCGCCAGCAGCCAAGATTCAGTAGGGGCAACTAATGAAAAACTGTTTTTT.

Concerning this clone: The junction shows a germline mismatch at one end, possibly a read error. The CDR3 DNA sequence: TGTGCTAGCAGCCCCCTAGCGTTCACAGATACGCAGTATTTT. Amino acid sequence: CASSPLAFTDTQYF. J is TRBJ2-3 and V is TRBV7-7; a possible D gene is TRBD2 (6 bases). Germline CDR1 and CDR2: SSHAT and FNYEAQ (reference sequence). There are 14 residues in the CDR3.